Below, 8 T cell receptor beta chains from the same sample are listed, as sequenced in a study of blood T cell repertoires in COVID-19. Clones were read by immunoSEQ multiplex PCR, and TCRdb kept only the in-frame ones, dropping some. The sample contains hundreds of thousands of clones, nearly 90% of which appear only once. The specimen was peripheral blood. Source of these receptors: a woman aged 18-35 years who had recovered from COVID-19.

The chain has TRBV11-3 and TRBJ2-7; 7 nucleotides match TRBD1. CDR1 and CDR2 from the germline V gene are SGHNT and YENEEA. The CDR3 is 14 amino acids. The junction had 6 bases not matched to a gene; V was cut back by 5 bases and J by 2 bases. CDR3 in DNA: TGTGCCAGCAGCCCAGGACAGGCCCCCTACGAGCAGTACTTC. Residues: CASSPGQAPYEQYF.

V and J are TRBV24-1 and TRBJ2-1; D gene ambiguous. From germline, CDR1 is KGHDR and CDR2 SFDVKD. V lost 0 bases to trimming and J lost 9 bases, with 8 bases between them. The CDR3 has 13 residues. This CDR3 reads CATSDLSRAEQFF. Here the CDR3 DNA reads TGTGCCACCAGTGATTTGTCCCGCGCTGAGCAGTTCTTC.

The gene calls are TRBV11-3 and TRBJ2-1; D is uncertain. The V end lost 1 base, the J end lost 6 bases, and 7 bases lay between the germline ends. The CDR3 sequence is 13 residues long. The germline V gene has CDR1 SGHNT and CDR2 YENEEA. CDR3 amino acids: CASSLAPPNEQFF. The CDR3, as DNA: TGTGCCAGCAGCTTAGCCCCTCCCAATGAGCAGTTCTTC.

The chain links TRBV19 to TRBJ1-2; D call uncertain. Germline V gene data show CDR1 as LNHDA and CDR2 as SQIVND (reference sequence). Trimming cost V 1 base and J 4 bases, with 19 bases left between them. The CDR3 sequence is 17 residues long. DNA of the CDR3: TGTGCCAGTAGTATAGGGGAGGACGGTGGCCTCCCCTATGGCTACACCTTC. Amino acids: CASSIGEDGGLPYGYTF. Full variable domain (remainder filled in from reference TRBV19 and TRBJ1-2): DGGITQSPKYLFRKEGQNVTLSCEQNLNHDAMYWYRQDPGQGLRLIYYSQIVNDFQKGDIAEGYSVSREKKESFPLTVTSAQKNPTAFYLCASSIGEDGGLPYGYTFGSGTRLTVV.

The V and J genes are TRBV4-1 and TRBJ1-2; D may be TRBD1 (5 bases). Germline lookup yields CDR1 MGHRA and CDR2 YSYEKL. The CDR3 is made up of 14 amino acids. The ends were cut back, 2 bases at V and 7 bases at J, with 14 bases in the middle. The CDR3 DNA follows: TGCGCCAGCAGCCAACCGGCGGGGGTTCGTGGCTACACCTTC. As protein: CASSQPAGVRGYTF.

The CDR3 protein is CASSMTGWGIYNEQFF. In DNA form, the CDR3 reads TGTGCCAGTAGTATGACAGGGTGGGGGATTTACAATGAGCAGTTCTTC. The chain carries TRBV19 and TRBJ2-1, with 7 bases lining up with TRBD1. CDR1 is LNHDA, CDR2 SQIVND, per germline (reference sequence). J was trimmed by 4 bases and V by 3 bases; bases with no gene match: 9. The CDR3 has 16 amino acids.

The rearrangement uses TRBV28 and TRBJ1-6; tentative D call: TRBD1 (6 bases). The CDR3 extends over 16 amino acids. Germline CDR1 reads MDHEN; CDR2 reads SYDVKM. V dropped 8 bases and J dropped 6 bases, with 20 bases sitting between them. This CDR3 is CASSPRGAGFNSPLHF. DNA of the CDR3: TGTGCCAGCTCCCCACGGGGGGCAGGGTTTAATTCACCCCTCCACTTT.

V usage is TRBV10-1 and J usage is TRBJ2-5; D is possibly TRBD2 (7 bases). This CDR3 contains 16 residues. Trimming removed 3 bases at V and 5 bases at J, with 19 bases between. CDR1 WNHNN and CDR2 SYGVQD come from the germline V gene (reference sequence). The CDR3 nucleotides read TGCGCCAGCAGTGACCCCTCCGTCGGGGGGCACGAGACCCAGTACTTC. It is translated as CASSDPSVGGHETQYF.